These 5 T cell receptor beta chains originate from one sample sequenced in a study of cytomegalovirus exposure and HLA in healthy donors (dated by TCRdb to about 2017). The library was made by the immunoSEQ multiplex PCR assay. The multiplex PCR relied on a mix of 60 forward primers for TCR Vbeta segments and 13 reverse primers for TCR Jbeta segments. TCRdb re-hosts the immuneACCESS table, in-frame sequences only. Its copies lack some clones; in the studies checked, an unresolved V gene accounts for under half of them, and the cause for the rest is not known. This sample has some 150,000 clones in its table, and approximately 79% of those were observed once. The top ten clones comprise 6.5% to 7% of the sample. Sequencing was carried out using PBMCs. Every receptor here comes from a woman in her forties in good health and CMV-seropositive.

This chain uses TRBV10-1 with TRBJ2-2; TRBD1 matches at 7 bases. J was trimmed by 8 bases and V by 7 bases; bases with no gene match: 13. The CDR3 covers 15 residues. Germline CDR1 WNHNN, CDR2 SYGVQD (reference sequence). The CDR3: CASNQAGGSAGELFF. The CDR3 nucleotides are TGCGCCAGCAATCAGGCAGGGGGTTCAGCGGGGGAGCTGTTTTTT.

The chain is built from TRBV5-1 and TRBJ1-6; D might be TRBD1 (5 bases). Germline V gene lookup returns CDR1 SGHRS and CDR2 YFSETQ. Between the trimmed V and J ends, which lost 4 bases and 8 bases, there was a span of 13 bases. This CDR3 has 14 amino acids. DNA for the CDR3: TGCGCCAGCAGCAGTGGGGGGATCGATTCACCCCTCCACTTT. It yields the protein CASSSGGIDSPLHF.

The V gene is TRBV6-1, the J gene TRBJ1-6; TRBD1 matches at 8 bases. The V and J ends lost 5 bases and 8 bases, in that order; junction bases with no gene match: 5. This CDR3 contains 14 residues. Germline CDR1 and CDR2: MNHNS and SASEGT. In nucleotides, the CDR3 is TGTGCCAGCAGTCGCGACAGGGGATATTCACCCCTCCACTTT. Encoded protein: CASSRDRGYSPLHF.

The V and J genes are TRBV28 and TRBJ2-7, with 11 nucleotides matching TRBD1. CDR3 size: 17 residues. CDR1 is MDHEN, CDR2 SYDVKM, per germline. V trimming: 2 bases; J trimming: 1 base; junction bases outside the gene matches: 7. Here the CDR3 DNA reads TGTGCCAGCAGTTTACTTGCCGGGACAGGGGGGTCCTACGAGCAGTACTTC. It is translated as CASSLLAGTGGSYEQYF.

The CDR3 DNA is TGTGCCAGCAGTTCCGGGACTAGTTCCCGCGAGCAGTACTTC. The encoded protein is CASSSGTSSREQYF. The rearrangement uses TRBV27 and TRBJ2-7; 8 bases map to TRBD2. The CDR3 runs 14 residues. V was clipped by 4 bases and J by 6 bases; unmatched bases: 8. Germline assignment: CDR1 MNHEY and CDR2 SMNVEV (reference sequence).